This is a list of T cell receptor beta chains from one sample in a study of blood T cell repertoires in COVID-19. Only in-frame clones appear in the TCRdb table, and some are missing; sequencing was by immunoSEQ multiplex PCR. The sample lists 150,000 or so clones; around 86% were seen once. Material for sequencing was peripheral blood. These receptors came from an elderly man with acute or convalescent COVID-19. Both conserved end residues are part of each CDR3. The D gene is left open where the match is weak. Size is stated for part of the rows, as once, few or many counts, or as a class when the clone is expanded.

>TRBV20-1|TRBD1|.|TRBJ1-2
TGCAGTGCTAGTACGACAGGGGGCGCTTCGGCCTATGGCTACACCTTC
CSASTTGGASAYGYTF
>TRBV28|.|.|TRBJ2-3
TGTGCCAGCAGTTCTAGCCCCGATACGCAGTATTTT
CASSSSPDTQYF
>TRBV19|TRBD1|.|TRBJ2-2
TGTGCCAGTAGTATACAGGGGGCAACCGGGGAGCTGTTTTTT
CASSIQGATGELFF
>TRBV24-1|TRBD1|.|TRBJ1-6
TGTGCCACCAGTGACAGCGGACAGGGGCCGAGTTCACCCCTCCACTTT
CATSDSGQGPSSPLHF
>TRBV7-2|.|.|TRBJ2-1
TGTGCCAGCAGTCGGTTATTCGAGCAGTTCTTC
CASSRLFEQFF
>TRBV3-1/TRBV3-2|TRBD1|once|TRBJ1-1
TGTGCCAGCAGGGGAGAGACAGGGGTCACTGAAGCTTTCTTT
CASRGETGVTEAFF
>TRBV19|.|once|TRBJ1-2
TGTGCCAGTAGTATTGACAGTACTAACTATGGCTACACCTTC
CASSIDSTNYGYTF
>TRBV5-1|.|.|TRBJ2-5
TGCGCCAGCAGCTTGGCTAATAAAGAGACCCAGTACTTC
CASSLANKETQYF
>TRBV5-5|.|.|TRBJ2-3
TGTGCCAGCAGCTTAGGGAATCTAGGGGCCACAGATACGCAGTATTTT
CASSLGNLGATDTQYF
>TRBV11-2|.|.|TRBJ2-4
TGTGCCAGCAGCTTAGTCGCGGGGAACATTCAGTACTTC
CASSLVAGNIQYF
>TRBV6-5|TRBD1|.|TRBJ1-1
TGTGCCATCAAGGGACAGACTGAAGCTTTCTTT
CAIKGQTEAFF
>TRBV2|TRBD1|.|TRBJ1-1
TGTGCCGGCCGGGACAGTTACATGAACACTGAAGCTTTCTTT
CAGRDSYMNTEAFF
>TRBV6-5|.|once|TRBJ1-2
TGTGCCAGCAGCCTTACACGTAACTATGGCTACACCTTC
CASSLTRNYGYTF
>TRBV9|TRBD2|.|TRBJ2-7
TGTGCCAGCAGCCCCCAGGGGACTAGCGGGGGGAGCTCCTACGAGCAGTACTTC
CASSPQGTSGGSSYEQYF
>TRBV30|.|.|TRBJ1-1
TGTGCCTGGGAACAGGGACCGATAAACACTGAAGCTTTCTTT
CAWEQGPINTEAFF
>TRBV6-2/TRBV6-3|TRBD2|.|TRBJ2-7
TGTGCCAGCAGTTACGAGCGGGGTCCCTACGAGCAGTACTTC
CASSYERGPYEQYF
>TRBV27|.|once|TRBJ1-6
TGTGCCAGCAGTTTAATTACTGCAGGCACCAATTCACCCCTCCACTTT
CASSLITAGTNSPLHF
>TRBV18|TRBD2|.|TRBJ2-1
TGTGCCAGCTCACCGTCCGGACTAGCGGGGGGAAATGAGCAGTTCTTC
CASSPSGLAGGNEQFF
>TRBV29-1|TRBD2|.|TRBJ2-3
TGCAGCGTTGAGGCCGGGACTAGCGGCACAGATACGCAGTATTTT
CSVEAGTSGTDTQYF
>TRBV5-4|.|.|TRBJ2-3
TGTGCCAGCAGCAACGGACACAATCAACGCACAGATACGCAGTATTTT
CASSNGHNQRTDTQYF
>TRBV10-1|.|.|TRBJ2-3
TGCGCCAGCAGACCGGGAGTCCCAGATACGCAGTATTTT
CASRPGVPDTQYF
>TRBV7-2|TRBD2|.|TRBJ2-4
TGTGCCAGCAGCTTAGCTTCTAGCGGGGGTAACATTCAGTACTTC
CASSLASSGGNIQYF
>TRBV29-1|TRBD1|.|TRBJ2-7
TGCAGCGTTGACGGGACAGGGGGAAACTACGAGCAGTACTTC
CSVDGTGGNYEQYF
>TRBV10-1|.|.|TRBJ1-1
TGCGCCAGCAGTGAGTCCTCGCGGCAAGAAGCTTTCTTT
CASSESSRQEAFF
>TRBV5-6|.|.|TRBJ2-4
TGTGCCAGCAGCTTGGGACTGGCCGACAAAAACATTCAGTACTTC
CASSLGLADKNIQYF
>TRBV18|.|.|TRBJ2-3
TGTGCCAGCTCAGACAGAGTAAACACAGATACGCAGTATTTT
CASSDRVNTDTQYF
>TRBV3-1/TRBV3-2|.|.|TRBJ1-6
TGTGCCAGCAGTCGAGGACAGTCGTATAATTCACCCCTCCACTTT
CASSRGQSYNSPLHF
>TRBV7-9|TRBD2|.|TRBJ2-1
TGTGCCAGCAGCTTAGGGGTCGCGGGAGGGCCGAATGAGCAGTTCTTC
CASSLGVAGGPNEQFF
>TRBV6-5|TRBD1|.|TRBJ1-1
TGTGCCAGCGAGGGGACAGGGCAGAACACTGAAGCTTTCTTT
CASEGTGQNTEAFF
>TRBV7-2|TRBD1|few|TRBJ2-7
TGTGCCAGCAGCTCCCTTTGGGACAGGGAAGGGGGCGAGCAGTACTTC
CASSSLWDREGGEQYF
>TRBV5-1|TRBD1|.|TRBJ1-1
TGCGCCAGCAGCGCGGGACAGTCCAACACTGAAGCTTTCTTT
CASSAGQSNTEAFF
>TRBV14|TRBD1|once|TRBJ1-3
TGTGCCAGCAGCCTTCCCGGGACAGGGGCTGGAAACACCATATATTTT
CASSLPGTGAGNTIYF
>TRBV9|.|.|TRBJ1-5
TGTGCCAGCAGTGCAGGGGGCAATCAGCCCCAGCATTTT
CASSAGGNQPQHF
>TRBV7-8|.|.|TRBJ2-7
TGTGCCAGCAGTCGCGACTCGGGGACTGTCTACGAGCAGTACTTC
CASSRDSGTVYEQYF
>TRBV10-2|.|.|TRBJ2-7
TGCGCCAGCAGTCCTAGACAGGCCGGCGAGCAGTACTTC
CASSPRQAGEQYF
>TRBV11-3|.|.|TRBJ2-3
TGTGCCAGCAGCCAAGGACAGCCCACAGATACGCAGTATTTT
CASSQGQPTDTQYF
>TRBV28|TRBD1|.|TRBJ1-5
TGTGCCAGCAGTTTGACACAGGGGAGCCCGAATCAGCCCCAGCATTTT
CASSLTQGSPNQPQHF
>TRBV29-1|.|.|TRBJ1-2
TGCAGCGTAGCGGGACTAAACTATGGCTACACCTTC
CSVAGLNYGYTF
>TRBV25-1|.|.|TRBJ1-6
TGTGCCAGCAGTGGGGGGCGGGCCTATAATTCACCCCTCCACTTT
CASSGGRAYNSPLHF
>TRBV7-2|.|.|TRBJ2-3
TGTGCCAGCAGCTTAGCGGGAGTAGGAGATACGCAGTATTTT
CASSLAGVGDTQYF
>TRBV5-1|.|.|TRBJ1-2
TGCGCCAGCAGCTTGGAGACAGCGGGCGTCTACACCTTC
CASSLETAGVYTF
>TRBV3-1/TRBV3-2|TRBD2|.|TRBJ2-1
TGTGCCAGCAGCCAAGGAGTAGCGGGAGGGCTAATCGATGAGCAGTTCTTC
CASSQGVAGGLIDEQFF
>TRBV6-1|TRBD2|.|TRBJ2-7
TGTGCCAGCAGTGAATCCCAGGGAGGGCACGAGCAGTACTTC
CASSESQGGHEQYF
>TRBV10-2|.|.|TRBJ1-5
TGCGCCAGCAGTGAGTCGAGCCGCCAGCCCCAGCATTTT
CASSESSRQPQHF
>TRBV7-9|TRBD1|.|TRBJ2-7
TGTGCCAGCGGGACAGGGGGCGACGCCTACGAGCAGTACTTC
CASGTGGDAYEQYF
>TRBV7-8|.|.|TRBJ1-5
TGTGCCAGCACCCAGAATAACCAGCCCCAGCATTTT
CASTQNNQPQHF
>TRBV7-2|TRBD2|.|TRBJ2-3
TGTGCCAGCAGCTTATACCTACTAGCGGGGAGCACAGCAGATACGCAGTATTTT
CASSLYLLAGSTADTQYF
>TRBV5-4|.|.|TRBJ2-2
TGTGCCAGCAGCTTAAACCGGGACAAAGCCGGGGAGCTGTTTTTT
CASSLNRDKAGELFF
>TRBV7-6|.|.|TRBJ2-3
TGTGCCAGCAGCCCCGTGGGCAGCGGAAGCACAGATACGCAGTATTTT
CASSPVGSGSTDTQYF
>TRBV6-8|.|.|TRBJ1-3
TGTGCCAGCAGAGCAACAGGTAGCTCTGGAAACACCATATATTTT
CASRATGSSGNTIYF
>TRBV4-2|.|few|TRBJ1-1
TGTGCCAGCAGCCACGTAGGTCCAGGGAACACTGAAGCTTTCTTT
CASSHVGPGNTEAFF
>TRBV2|.|.|TRBJ2-1
TGTGCCAGCAGGGACAGACGTAGGGCCTACTACAATGAGCAGTTCTTC
CASRDRRRAYYNEQFF
>TRBV30|.|.|TRBJ2-1
TGTGCCTGGAGCCCCGGGACTCACCTTTACAATGAGCAGTTCTTC
CAWSPGTHLYNEQFF
>TRBV5-4|.|once|TRBJ1-6
TGTGCCAGCAGCTTGGAGGCGGGGTCCACCACTACTAATTCACCCCTCCACTTT
CASSLEAGSTTTNSPLHF
>TRBV19|.|once|TRBJ2-7
TGTGCCAGTAGTATGGTCGGCGGCTACGAGCAGTACTTC
CASSMVGGYEQYF
>TRBV24-1|TRBD2|.|TRBJ2-5
TGTGCCACCAGTGGATCCCTAGCGGGAGAAGGTGGAGAGACCCAGTACTTC
CATSGSLAGEGGETQYF
>TRBV2|.|once|TRBJ2-7
TGTGCCAGCAGTGAAGTGCAGTACGAGCAGTACTTC
CASSEVQYEQYF
>TRBV3-1/TRBV3-2|.|.|TRBJ2-5
TGTGCCAGCAGCCGCAAAGTCACCTCTAGTAGCGGCCAAGAGACCCAGTACTTC
CASSRKVTSSSGQETQYF
>TRBV6-6|TRBD2|.|TRBJ2-7
TGTGCCAGCAGGCTAGCGGGGGGTTCCTACGAGCAGTACTTC
CASRLAGGSYEQYF